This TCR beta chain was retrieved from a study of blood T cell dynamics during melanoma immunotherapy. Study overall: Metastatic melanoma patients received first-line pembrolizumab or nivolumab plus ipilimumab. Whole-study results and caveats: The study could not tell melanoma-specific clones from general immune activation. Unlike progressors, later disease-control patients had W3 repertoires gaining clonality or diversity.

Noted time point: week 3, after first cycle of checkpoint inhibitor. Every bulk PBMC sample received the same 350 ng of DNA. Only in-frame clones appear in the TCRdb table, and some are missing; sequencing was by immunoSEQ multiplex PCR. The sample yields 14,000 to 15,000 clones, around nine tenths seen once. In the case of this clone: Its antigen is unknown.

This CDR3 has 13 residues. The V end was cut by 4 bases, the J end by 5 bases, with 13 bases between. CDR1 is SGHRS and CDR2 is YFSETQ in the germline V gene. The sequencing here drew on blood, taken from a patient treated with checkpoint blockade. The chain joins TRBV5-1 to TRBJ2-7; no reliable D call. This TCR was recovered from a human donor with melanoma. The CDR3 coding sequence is TGCGCCAGCAGCACCGGCGGAATAAACGAGCAGTACTTC. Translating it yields CASSTGGINEQYF.